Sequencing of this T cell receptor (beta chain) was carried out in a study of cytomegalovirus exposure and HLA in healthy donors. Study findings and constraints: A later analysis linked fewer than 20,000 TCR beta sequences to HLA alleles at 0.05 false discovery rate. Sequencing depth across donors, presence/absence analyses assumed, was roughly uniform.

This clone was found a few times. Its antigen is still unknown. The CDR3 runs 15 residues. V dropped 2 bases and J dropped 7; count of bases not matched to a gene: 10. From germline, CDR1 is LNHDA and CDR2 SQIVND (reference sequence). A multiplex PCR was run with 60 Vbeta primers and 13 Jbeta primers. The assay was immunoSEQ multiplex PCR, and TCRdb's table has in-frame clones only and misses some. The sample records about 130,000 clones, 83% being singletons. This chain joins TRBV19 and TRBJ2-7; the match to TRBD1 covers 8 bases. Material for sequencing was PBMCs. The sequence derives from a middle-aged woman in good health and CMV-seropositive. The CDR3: CASSIIWTGTGEQYF. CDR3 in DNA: TGTGCCAGTAGTATAATATGGACAGGGACGGGAGAGCAGTACTTC.